This TCR beta chain was captured in a study of regulatory T cells in long-lasting Graves disease. Study observations and caveats: Persistent patients shared more public clonotypes (approximately 2,500) than new patients (about 960). Sample size was small, which may have lowered accuracy.

This CDR3 region has 13 residues. V was clipped by 6 bases and J by 3 bases, with 14 bases between them. The V gene's germline CDR1 is SQVTM and CDR2 ANQGSEA. Library construction for TCR beta used iRepertoire HTBI primers and Arm-PCR of CDR3 regions. TCRdb ran MiXCR on the multiplex PCR reads and lists one entry per CDR3 protein. In the table there are a few hundred thousand distinct CDR3 sequences, 20% to 25% of which are singletons. This clonotype was detected many times. Its target is unknown. The time point was: persistent/refractory GD, antithyroid drugs over 5 years with positive TRAb. The TCR library was prepared using RNA isolated from PBMCs. Those enrolled as patients came out of an endocrinology department in Xi'an, China.

V is TRBV29-1 and J is TRBJ2-5, with a possible D match to TRBD1 (6 bases). The sequences come from peripheral blood mononuclear cells (PBMCs), collected when the disease was refractory, from a patient treated with antithyroid drugs. The receptor was derived from a middle-aged woman with Graves disease. The CDR3, as DNA: TGCAGCGTGGCAGGGGTTACCGAAGAGACCCAGTACTTC. Translated: CSVAGVTEETQYF.